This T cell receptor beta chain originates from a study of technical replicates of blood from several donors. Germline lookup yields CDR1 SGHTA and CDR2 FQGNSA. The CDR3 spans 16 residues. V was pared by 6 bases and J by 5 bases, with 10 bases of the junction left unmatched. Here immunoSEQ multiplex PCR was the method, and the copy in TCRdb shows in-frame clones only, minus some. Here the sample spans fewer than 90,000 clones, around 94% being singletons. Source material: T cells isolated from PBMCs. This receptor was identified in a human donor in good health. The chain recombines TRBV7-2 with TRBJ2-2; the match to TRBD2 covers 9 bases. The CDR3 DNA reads TGTGCCAGCAGTAATGTTGCGGGAGGGGTAACCGGGGAGCTGTTTTTT. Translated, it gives CASSNVAGGVTGELFF.